The rows below give T cell receptor beta chains drawn from one sample of a study of PD-1 blockade in classical Hodgkin lymphoma. This table comes from immunoSEQ multiplex PCR, and its TCRdb copy is limited to in-frame clones, with some not included. The table records approximately 61,000 clones, more than 80% of them present only once. This specimen was peripheral blood mononuclear cells (PBMCs), taken at baseline. The receptors derive from a human donor with classical Hodgkin lymphoma. The CDR3 runs from the conserved cysteine through the conserved F or W. Size is omitted from some rows. Given values are once, few, many or a class for expanded clones.

TRBV5-1,TRBJ1-2,few,CASSLVEDYGYTF
TRBV2,TRBJ1-5,.,CASSGGGDSDNQPQHF
TRBV7-4,TRBJ1-1,.,CASSDLPNTEAFF
TRBV18,TRBJ1-5,.,CASSPPGAVNQPQHF
TRBV5-1,TRBJ1-3,.,CASRAPGRGGNTIYF
TRBV2,TRBJ1-2,.,CASKMGGYGYTF
TRBV7-9,TRBJ2-6,.,CATIKVGAATNSGANVLTF
TRBV18,TRBJ2-1,.,CASSPTGASYNEQFF
TRBV30,TRBJ1-2,.,CAWSVGDRGYGYTF
TRBV18,TRBJ1-4,.,CASSPEGATNEKLFF
TRBV13,TRBJ1-1,few,CASIPRVF
TRBV11-2,TRBJ2-7,.,CASSAAGTVSYEQYF
TRBV2,TRBJ1-1,few,CASRTGQEAFF
TRBV18,TRBJ1-2,.,CASSPNVGDRVNGYTF
TRBV4-2,TRBJ1-3,.,CASSQETHNGNTIYF
TRBV27,TRBJ1-4,.,CASRGGRQGYEKLFF
TRBV7-6,TRBJ1-2,.,CASSPGQGAYGYTF
TRBV13,TRBJ2-1,.,CASSLEPAGVQFF
TRBV29-1,TRBJ2-5,.,CSVDRVGQETQYF
TRBV2,TRBJ1-2,once,CASSVRVGNYTF
TRBV7-9,TRBJ2-3,.,CASSLPTRDFHTSTDTQYF
TRBV7-2,TRBJ2-3,.,CASGGGSTDTQYF
TRBV18,TRBJ1-2,once,CASSNYPGANYGYTF
TRBV27,TRBJ2-2,.,CASSLYVGLNGELFF
TRBV6-5,TRBJ1-1,.,CATHRRGTEAFF
TRBV5-6,TRBJ1-3,.,CASSLGGRTSGNTIYF
TRBV7-9,TRBJ1-6,.,CASAGSGTSPLHF
TRBV6-1,TRBJ1-2,once,CASRGRPPDYGYTF
TRBV19,TRBJ1-5,.,CASSIRGAVTNQPQHF
TRBV19,TRBJ2-5,.,CASSSTGEETQYF
TRBV10-3,TRBJ2-5,.,CAISRTVQETQYF
TRBV6-5,TRBJ2-2,.,CASSYAAGELFF
TRBV10-3,TRBJ1-2,.,CAISEPNSGTNGYTF
TRBV25-1,TRBJ1-2,.,CASSEYVRDGYTF
TRBV5-1,TRBJ2-7,.,CASRPIWIYEQYF
TRBV6-1,TRBJ2-7,.,CASSVTGTGLDEQYF
TRBV2,TRBJ1-5,.,CASSAAGGAGQPQHF
TRBV30,TRBJ2-3,.,CAWSRVDTQYF
TRBV6-1,TRBJ1-4,.,CASHTRGGVEKLFF
TRBV7-5,TRBJ1-2,.,CARSLCGGIGGYTF
TRBV7-9,TRBJ1-5,.,CASSLALVQPQHF
TRBV10-3,TRBJ1-2,.,CAIGKGQEPGNYGYTF
TRBV6-5,TRBJ2-5,once,CASNTGLETQYF
TRBV10-3,TRBJ1-3,.,CATRQGRDGNTIYF
TRBV5-1,TRBJ2-1,.,CASSLGTGGPDEQFF